This T cell receptor beta chain was retrieved from a study of shared clonotypes between healthy human individuals (dated by TCRdb to about 2020). For the study in its entirety: The cohort included a few men and a couple of women between 18 and 49 years of age. To increase sequencing depth and limit assay-specific biases, TCR repertoire library preparation and sequencing were carried out by different laboratories using diverse techniques. Leukapheresis yielded between about 0.85 and 10 billion PBMCs per donor. To estimate repertoire size and how much clonotype sharing occurs between individuals, the study deeply sequenced the blood TCR repertoires of five or six healthy adults. For each donor, CD4 naive and CD4 memory were each given three plates, CD8 naive was given two plates, and CD8 memory was given one plate. The paper as a whole reports these results and caveats: Pairwise subsampling indicated that sequencing depth was expected to affect the degree of clonotype sharing among donors. Sampling was restricted to blood, and TCR repertoires in tissue are likely to differ from TCR repertoires in blood. Even with the large sequencing depth, rarefaction of the sorted-subset datasets indicated that sequencing was incomplete. Compared with non-shared clonotypes, clonotypes shared by all four sorted-subset donors had higher generation probabilities. When a few donors were compared, the shared fraction of clonotypes was approximately 5% for naive CD4, 3.5% to 4% for naive CD8, 2% to 2.5% for memory CD4, and 0.35% to 0.4% for memory CD8. Naive subsets generally had larger estimated clonotype richness than memory subsets. Because the study included a small number of donors, the genetic and exposure-history diversity represented was limited.

CD8 naive samples were CD45RO-negative cells positively selected for CCR7, giving a CD45RA+CCR7+ population that excluded TemRA cells. Healthy HIV-negative adults with no recently reported acute infections or vaccinations were included as donors. Every donor was a Caucasian adult residing in Nashville, Tennessee, USA. Blood was obtained by leukapheresis, after which PBMCs were separated by Ficoll-Histopaque density gradient centrifugation and cryopreserved in liquid nitrogen vapor phase. Analytical flow cytometry was used to check the purity and quantity of every magnetically sorted T cell population. Genomic DNA was isolated from each sorted fraction and quantified by UV absorbance on a Nanodrop 2000c. A note on this clone: Which antigen it targets is not known. Within one base of it there is no much larger clone, and no base qualities were kept.

Using the deep immunoSEQ assay, TCR CDR3 regions were amplified from genomic DNA by multiplex PCR. Extracted genomic DNA from each cell subset was spread evenly across all wells of several immunoSEQ 96-well plates, with each plate serving as a replicate. For sorted subsets, approximately 200 ng of genomic DNA, equivalent to around 30,000 T cell genomes, went into each replicate PCR. The purified libraries were quantified using a Qubit 3.0 fluorometer, sized with a Bioanalyzer 2100, and then quantified again using the KAPA Library Quantification kit. Every immunoSEQ 96-well plate was sequenced on a separate single-read 150-cycle Illumina NextSeq 550 flow cell. The paper's data handling went like this. Because only junctional sequences without quality scores were contained in the immunoSEQ output, filtering matching that applied to full-length reads could not be performed. Sequences were annotated with PyIR, a Python wrapper for IgBLAST v1.9, and V/J genes and CDR3 were assigned using IMGT germline references. Any read was removed if the V/J assignment was weak (E-value above 1e-6), the CDR3 was missing, or the read contained stop codons, out-of-frame junctions, or ambiguous translated residues. V3J clonotypes were defined by identical inferred V gene, J gene, and CDR3 amino acid sequence. The percentage overlap between two repertoires was calculated by dividing the number of shared unique clonotypes by the size of the smaller repertoire. Repertoire richness was assessed with RTK rarefaction, the Chao1 estimator, and Recon v2.1 estimates of unobserved clonotypes. Generation probabilities for all TCRbeta clonotypes obtained by the gDNA method from several donors were computed using OLGA. TCRdb obtained this table from immuneACCESS and retained in-frame rearrangements with V and J assigned. These tables miss some clones; where compared with another copy, unresolved V genes account for less than half of the shortfall, and the remainder is unexplained. Clonal size and the V and J genes are those of that table, whereas D and trimming came from the DNA. In this sample the table shows about 2.1 million clones, about 92% of which occur a single time. 1.5% to 2% of the sample is taken by the ten largest.

This TCR was recovered from a man aged 18 to 29 in good health. Some clones in this sample may be carry-over from other donors' samples. Specimen: naive CD8+ T cells from PBMCs. Interpreted using the paper, the cell subset or site label stands for: CD45RA+CCR7+.

The sequenced DNA: TGTGCCAGCAGTCCCTTCGTCCGGGACAGTGACTATGGCTACACCTTC. Its protein reads: CASSPFVRDSDYGYTF. The sequence links TRBV27 to TRBJ1-2, and 7 bases in between align with TRBD1. The CDR3 spans 16 residues, from the cysteine through the phenylalanine. Of all the DNA, just the CDR3 is kept, 48 bases in frame from base 1. Unmatched junction bases come to 12, with V trimmed by 5 bases and J by 3 bases. From the germline V gene (reference sequence), CDR1 is MNHEY and CDR2 is SMNVEV.